These 18 T cell receptor beta chains share one sample of origin, sequenced in a study of CD8+ T cells in alopecia areata. Sorting of the five patients' CD4+ cells gave CD25+CD127- cells as the output. cDNA serving as the sequencing template came from extracted, reverse transcribed RNA. The table came from immunoSEQ multiplex PCR; TCRdb's copy has only in-frame clones and leaves some out. The sample carries around 14,000 clones, 58% recorded once. Input material: CD4+ Tregs sorted from blood. The receptor set was obtained from a human donor with alopecia areata.

The chain uses TRBV6-6 and TRBJ1-3, with D possibly being TRBD1 (5 bases). V dropped 6 bases and J dropped 2 bases, with 14 bases sitting between them. There are 15 residues in the CDR3. Germline loops: CDR1 MNHNY, CDR2 SVGAGI (reference sequence). CDR3: CASSERQIPGNTIYF. The CDR3, as DNA: TGTGCCAGCAGCGAAAGACAGATACCTGGAAACACCATATATTTT.

The V and J genes are TRBV30 and TRBJ2-2; 13 positions match TRBD2. Germline V lookup: CDR1 GTSNPN, CDR2 SVGIG (reference sequence). The CDR3 extends over 16 amino acids. The V gene end was trimmed by 2 bases and the J gene end by 5 bases; junction bases not matched to a gene: 5. The CDR3 here is CAWSQLAGGSTGELFF. The CDR3 bases are TGTGCCTGGAGTCAACTAGCGGGAGGGAGTACCGGGGAGCTGTTTTTT. Together with reference TRBV30 and TRBJ2-2, the CDR3 gives the full variable domain: SQTIHQWPATLVQPVGSPLSLECTVEGTSNPNLYWYRQAAGRGLQLLFYSVGIGQISSEVPQNLSASRPQDRQFILSSKKLLLSDSGFYLCAWSQLAGGSTGELFFGEGSRLTVL.

This clone occurred a few times. The chain carries TRBV29-1 and TRBJ1-1; no firm D call. CDR1 is SQVTM and CDR2 is ANQGSEA in the germline V gene. V was clipped by 6 bases and J by 2 bases, with 13 bases between them. The CDR3 is 13 amino acids. DNA of the CDR3: TGCAGCGTCCAAAGGGCGGGAAACACTGAAGCTTTCTTT. Encoded protein: CSVQRAGNTEAFF.

The chain couples TRBV10-3 to TRBJ2-5; 9 nucleotides align to TRBD1. The ends lost 3 bases at V and 1 base at J; junction bases unmatched: 6. This CDR3 contains 16 residues. CDR1 and CDR2 from the germline V gene are ENHRY and SYGVKD. CDR3 residues: CAISDRDRVIQETQYF. As DNA, the CDR3 is TGTGCCATCAGTGATCGGGACAGGGTAATCCAAGAGACCCAGTACTTC.

The chain recombines TRBV28 with TRBJ1-2; perhaps TRBD1 as D (6 bases). The CDR3 totals 14 residues. V was pared by 3 bases and J by 2 bases, with 10 bases between. CDR1 MDHEN and CDR2 SYDVKM come from the germline V gene. The CDR3, as DNA: TGTGCCAGCAGTTTTGGGGGGCTAAACTATGGCTACACCTTC. Encoded protein: CASSFGGLNYGYTF.

The rearrangement links TRBV28 to TRBJ1-3; D uncertain. V lost 6 bases to trimming and J lost 0 bases, with 9 bases between them. Per the germline V gene, CDR1 is MDHEN and CDR2 is SYDVKM. The CDR3 length is 14 residues. The chain's CDR3 is CASRHVDSGNTIYF. Here the CDR3 DNA reads TGTGCCAGCAGGCACGTAGACTCTGGAAACACCATATATTTT.

By proportion, this clone is medium-sized. The chain employs TRBV5-4 and TRBJ2-1, with D maybe TRBD2 (7 bases). The length of the CDR3 is 15 residues. V gave up 2 bases and J gave up 3 bases, with 12 bases separating them. Germline CDR1 and CDR2: SGHNT and YYREEE (reference sequence). The CDR3 is CASSFWGGHYNEQFF. As DNA, the CDR3 is TGTGCCAGCAGCTTTTGGGGGGGCCACTACAATGAGCAGTTCTTC.

The chain recombines TRBV5-1 with TRBJ1-1, with TRBD1 matching over 7 bases. The germline CDR1 and CDR2 sequences are SGHRS and YFSETQ. The junction had 7 bases not matched to a gene; V was cut back by 4 bases and J by 1 base. CDR3 size: 15 residues. The CDR3 nucleotides are TGCGCCAGCAGCAGCACGGGACAGCCGAACACTGAAGCTTTCTTT. Its translation is CASSSTGQPNTEAFF.

The chain employs TRBV18 and TRBJ2-5, with 8 bases aligning to TRBD1. V was clipped by 5 bases and J by 4 bases; unmatched bases: 9. CDR3 length equals 15 residues. Germline V gene sequence: CDR1 KGHSH, CDR2 LQKENI. The CDR3 nucleotides read TGTGCCAGCTCAAGTTTCGGACAGGGTGCAGAGACCCAGTACTTC. Encoded protein: CASSSFGQGAETQYF. Based on the CDR3 plus reference TRBV18 and TRBJ2-5, the full variable domain is NAGVMQNPRHLVRRRGQEARLRCSPMKGHSHVYWYRQLPEEGLKFMVYLQKENIIDESGMPKERFSAEFPKEGPSILRIQQVVRGDSAAYFCASSSFGQGAETQYFGPGTRLLVL.

The genes are TRBV25-1 and TRBJ2-1; D may be TRBD2 (7 bases). The CDR3 loop spans 17 amino acids. The germline V gene encodes CDR1 MGHDK and CDR2 SYGVNS. V lost 3 bases, J lost 10 bases, and 25 bases lay in between. DNA of the CDR3: TGTGCCAGCAGTGACCCTTCCACCAGGGGACGGGAGGCGGAGCAGTTCTTC. This encodes CASSDPSTRGREAEQFF.

This sequence joins TRBV6-1 and TRBJ2-6; the D is unclear. Germline V gives CDR1 MNHNS, CDR2 SASEGT. Between the trimmed V and J ends, which lost 5 bases and 2 bases, there was a span of 10 bases. The CDR3 spans 15 residues. This CDR3 reads CASSKQIPGANVLTF. The CDR3 coding sequence is TGTGCCAGCAGTAAACAGATTCCTGGGGCCAACGTCCTGACTTTC.

V and J are TRBV4-2 and TRBJ2-3, with 11 bases matching TRBD2. V dropped 1 base and J dropped 2; count of bases not matched to a gene: 5. Germline V gene lookup returns CDR1 LGHNA and CDR2 YNFKEQ. The CDR3 runs to 17 residues. The CDR3 loop is CASSQAPGLAVTDTQYF. In DNA form, the CDR3 reads TGTGCCAGCAGCCAAGCGCCGGGACTAGCGGTCACAGATACGCAGTATTTT.

This clone appeared a few times. The gene calls are TRBV5-4 and TRBJ2-7, with 9 positions matching TRBD1. The CDR3 runs to 15 residues. The V gene end was trimmed by 0 bases and the J gene end by 5 bases; junction bases not matched to a gene: 6. In germline, CDR1 is SGHNT, CDR2 YYREEE (reference sequence). CDR3 coding DNA: TGTGCCAGCAGCTTGGCCCGGGACAGGGCCCACGAGCAGTACTTC. Its protein product is CASSLARDRAHEQYF.

The gene calls are TRBV19 and TRBJ2-6, with D uncertain. This CDR3 has 17 amino acids. Between the trimmed V and J ends, which lost 5 bases and 0 bases, there was a span of 14 bases. Germline V gene data show CDR1 as LNHDA and CDR2 as SQIVND (reference sequence). The CDR3 coding sequence is TGTGCCAGTAGTTCGTTTTCCCGGCTCTCTGGGGCCAACGTCCTGACTTTC. This sequence encodes CASSSFSRLSGANVLTF.

The chain couples TRBV7-6 to TRBJ2-7, with TRBD1 matching over 9 bases. There are 15 residues in the CDR3. Germline values: CDR1 SGHVS, CDR2 FNYEAQ. V lost 0 bases and J lost 5; bases outside the gene matches: 5. CDR3 region: CASSLALDRGNEQYF. CDR3 nucleotides: TGTGCCAGCAGCTTAGCGCTGGACAGGGGCAACGAGCAGTACTTC.

This clone is a singleton in its sample. The chain is built from TRBV29-1 and TRBJ2-4; tentatively, D is TRBD1 or TRBD2 (5 bases each). CDR1 SQVTM and CDR2 ANQGSEA come from the germline V gene. V lost 7 bases and J lost 7, with 14 bases in between. This CDR3 is 12 amino acids long. The CDR3: CSGKEGSNIQYF. The DNA for the CDR3 is TGCAGCGGAAAAGAGGGGTCCAACATTCAGTACTTC.

The chain employs TRBV6-1 and TRBJ2-1; 7 positions match TRBD1. Losses at the gene ends were 5 bases for V and 0 bases for J; bases not matched to a gene: 4. The CDR3 is 15 amino acids. In germline, CDR1 is MNHNS, CDR2 SASEGT. The CDR3 loop reads CASSKQGFSYNEQFF. In DNA, the CDR3 is TGTGCCAGCAGTAAACAGGGGTTCTCCTACAATGAGCAGTTCTTC.

The rearrangement uses TRBV5-6 and TRBJ2-1; no clear D gene. Germline loops: CDR1 SGHDT, CDR2 YYEEEE. Trimming removed 7 bases at V and 7 bases at J, with 9 bases between. The CDR3 has 11 residues. The CDR3: CASAVNNEQFF. As DNA, the CDR3 is TGTGCCAGCGCTGTAAATAATGAGCAGTTCTTC.